Each of the 24 T cell receptor beta chains below was sequenced from the same sample in a study of blood T cell repertoires in COVID-19. TCRdb keeps only in-frame clones here, not all; method: immunoSEQ multiplex PCR. In the table there are 120,000 or so clones, around 63% of which are singletons. Sequencing used peripheral blood. The origin of the receptors is a woman in her seventies with acute or convalescent COVID-19.

The chain carries TRBV20-1 and TRBJ2-7; D uncertain. V lost 0 bases and J lost 4, with 4 bases in between. Germline CDR1 is DFQATT and CDR2 is SNEGSKA (reference sequence). This CDR3 is built from 11 residues. The CDR3 protein is CSARDNYEQYF. In nucleotides, the CDR3 is TGCAGTGCTAGAGATAATTACGAGCAGTACTTC.

The rearrangement links TRBV5-8 to TRBJ2-5, with TRBD2 identical over 7 bases. This CDR3 comprises 15 residues. CDR1 is SGHTS, CDR2 YDEGEE, per germline. The V and J ends lost 1 base and 5 bases, in that order; junction bases with no gene match: 8. The CDR3 nucleotides read TGTGCCAGCAGCTTGATGGGGGGGTCCGGGGAGACCCAGTACTTC. This translates into CASSLMGGSGETQYF.

This chain uses TRBV13 with TRBJ2-6; weak D call: TRBD1 (5 bases). Germline CDR1 PRHDT, CDR2 FYEKMQ (reference sequence). Trimming pared 2 bases from V and 8 bases from J, leaving 7 bases between. The length of the CDR3 is 13 residues. The CDR3 region is CASSLQGSNVLTF. The CDR3 bases are TGTGCCAGCAGCTTACAGGGATCCAACGTCCTGACTTTC. Full variable domain (missing parts from reference TRBV13 and TRBJ2-6): AAGVIQSPRHLIKEKRETATLKCYPIPRHDTVYWYQQGPGQDPQFLISFYEKMQSDKGSIPDRFSAQQFSDYHSELNMSSLELGDSALYFCASSLQGSNVLTFGAGSRLTVL.

This chain connects TRBV5-1 to TRBJ2-2; 7 positions match TRBD1. With V trimmed by 4 bases and J by 5 bases, 5 bases remained unmatched. Germline V gene lookup returns CDR1 SGHRS and CDR2 YFSETQ. This CDR3 region has 14 residues. CDR3 residues: CASSPGQSTGELFF. The CDR3 DNA reads TGCGCCAGCAGCCCGGGACAGAGTACCGGGGAGCTGTTTTTT.

J is TRBJ2-1 and V is TRBV21-1; the D call of TRBD1 is as the table states it, not checked on the DNA. TRBV21-1 is labeled a pseudogene. The length of the CDR3 is 12 residues. The DNA for the CDR3 is TGTGCCAGCAGCAAAGTGGGCCCGGAGCAGTTCTTC. Its protein product is CASSKVGPEQFF.

This chain uses TRBV6-6 with TRBJ2-1; D call uncertain. The CDR3 has 11 amino acids. Germline CDR1 and CDR2: MNHNY and SVGAGI (reference sequence). The V gene lost 6 bases and the J gene lost 6 bases, with 6 bases spanning the gap. Here the CDR3 DNA reads TGTGCCAGCAGCAGAAGCAATGAGCAGTTCTTC. Residues: CASSRSNEQFF.

This clone was detected only a few times. This chain uses TRBV9 with TRBJ2-7; 7 bases line up with TRBD2. This CDR3 comprises 16 residues. Germline trimming cut 1 base from V and 3 bases from J; bases unmatched to any gene: 10. Germline CDR1 is SGDLS and CDR2 is YYNGEE. CDR3 region: CASSVRSLSGVYEQYF. DNA for the CDR3: TGTGCCAGCAGCGTAAGGAGCCTCAGCGGGGTCTACGAGCAGTACTTC.

The chain combines TRBV7-8 with TRBJ1-5, with 9 bases that match TRBD1. The V gene end was trimmed by 4 bases and the J gene end by 0 bases; junction bases not matched to a gene: 10. The CDR3 has 18 amino acids. The germline gives CDR1 SGHVS, CDR2 FQNEAQ. CDR3 region: CASSSRDRAFDSNQPQHF. Written as DNA, the CDR3 is TGTGCCAGCAGCTCCCGGGACAGGGCTTTTGATAGCAATCAGCCCCAGCATTTT.

V usage is TRBV19 and J usage is TRBJ2-7, with D possibly being TRBD2 (7 bases). This CDR3 is built from 14 residues. V was clipped by 8 bases and J by 2 bases, with 16 bases between them. The germline V gene encodes CDR1 LNHDA and CDR2 SQIVND (reference sequence). The CDR3 spells CASSLGRGTYEQYF. The CDR3 DNA reads TGTGCCAGTTCCCTTGGGAGGGGGACCTACGAGCAGTACTTC.

In this sample, this clone turned up once. The chain joins TRBV12-5 to TRBJ2-7; 8 bases are shared with TRBD1. Looked up from germline, CDR1 is LGHNT and CDR2 is FRNRAP. The V and J ends lost 8 bases and 1 base, in that order; junction bases with no gene match: 4. The CDR3 spans 13 residues. CDR3 protein: CASSTGGSYEQYF. CDR3 sequence (DNA): TGTGCTAGTTCTACAGGGGGGTCCTACGAGCAGTACTTC.

This clone came up a few times. The J gene is TRBJ1-2, the V gene TRBV2; D is ambiguous. Germline CDR1 is SNHLY and CDR2 is FYNNEI. CDR3 size: 15 residues. V was pared by 2 bases and J by 4 bases, with 14 bases between. The CDR3 bases are TGTGCCAGCAGTGAATGGTCAGAATCCAGCTATGGCTACACCTTC. Its protein is CASSEWSESSYGYTF.

The chain couples TRBV27 to TRBJ1-1; 7 bases align to TRBD1. V dropped 6 bases and J dropped 1; count of bases not matched to a gene: 8. Germline lookup yields CDR1 MNHEY and CDR2 SMNVEV (reference sequence). CDR3 length: 15 residues. CDR3 region: CASRPHRGTNTEAFF. CDR3 DNA sequence: TGTGCCAGCAGGCCCCACAGGGGAACGAACACTGAAGCTTTCTTT.

The J gene is TRBJ1-2, the V gene TRBV12-3 or TRBV12-4; no clear D. The length of the CDR3 is 13 residues. V was cut by 1 base and J by 2 bases, with 5 bases left in between. CDR3 protein: CASSLGSNYGYTF. The CDR3 nucleotides are TGTGCCAGCAGTTTAGGAAGCAACTATGGCTACACCTTC.

The chain carries TRBV27 and TRBJ1-1; tentatively, D is TRBD1 (5 bases). V gave up 6 bases and J gave up 2 bases, with 13 bases separating them. Germline V CDR1 and CDR2: MNHEY, SMNVEV (reference sequence). The CDR3 contains 14 residues. CDR3 sequence: CASSKSRVNTEAFF. CDR3 coding DNA: TGTGCCAGCAGCAAGAGCAGGGTAAACACTGAAGCTTTCTTT.

This clone was observed a few times. The rearrangement uses TRBV5-1 and TRBJ2-7; perhaps TRBD2 as D (6 bases). CDR3 size: 16 residues. Germline loops: CDR1 SGHRS, CDR2 YFSETQ. V was cut by 1 base and J by 5 bases, with 19 bases left in between. The chain's CDR3 is CASSLNGGAARDEQYF. The DNA for the CDR3 is TGCGCCAGCAGCTTGAACGGAGGGGCCGCGAGGGACGAGCAGTACTTC.

Many counts were recorded for this clone. The V call is TRBV28, the J call TRBJ2-7, with 8 bases lining up with TRBD1. Germline CDR1 reads MDHEN; CDR2 reads SYDVKM. V was pared by 3 bases and J by 2 bases, with 6 bases of the junction left unmatched. CDR3 size: 15 residues. CDR3 nucleotides: TGTGCCAGCAGTTTTGCAGGGACAGGAGCCTACGAGCAGTACTTC. Translation: CASSFAGTGAYEQYF. Full variable domain (outside the CDR3, taken from reference TRBV28 and TRBJ2-7): DVKVTQSSRYLVKRTGEKVFLECVQDMDHENMFWYRQDPGLGLRLIYFSYDVKMKEKGDIPEGYSVSREKKERFSLILESASTNQTSMYLCASSFAGTGAYEQYFGPGTRLTVT.

The V gene is TRBV29-1, the J gene TRBJ2-3; weak D call: TRBD2 (7 bases). Germline assignment: CDR1 SQVTM and CDR2 ANQGSEA. The CDR3 sequence is 14 residues long. V lost 3 bases and J 6 bases, leaving 16 bases between the germline ends. The CDR3 region has the DNA TGCAGCGTTGAGTCGGGGGGCGTTTTGGATACGCAGTATTTT. The encoded protein is CSVESGGVLDTQYF.

This clone was seen repeatedly, ten times or more. The rearrangement uses TRBV28 and TRBJ1-4, with D possibly being TRBD1 (6 bases). Germline V gives CDR1 MDHEN, CDR2 SYDVKM. V lost 4 bases and J lost 1, with 13 bases in between. CDR3 length: 16 amino acids. The CDR3: CASSSPGVLTNEKLFF. DNA of the CDR3: TGTGCCAGCAGTTCTCCAGGGGTTCTAACTAATGAAAAACTGTTTTTT.

The CDR3 spells CASSPRTLGAGELFF. DNA for the CDR3: TGCGCCAGCAGCCCCCGGACCCTAGGGGCCGGGGAGCTGTTTTTT. The V call is TRBV5-1, the J call TRBJ2-2; weak D call: TRBD1 (5 bases). The germline CDR1 and CDR2 sequences are SGHRS and YFSETQ. The CDR3 contains 15 residues. The germline V and J ends were trimmed by 4 bases and 6 bases, with 16 bases remaining between them.

On this clone: Other DNA sequences in the same sample also yield this CDR3. The J gene is TRBJ2-7, the V gene TRBV9, with TRBD2 as a possible D gene (7 bases). Between the trimmed V and J ends, which lost 0 bases and 6 bases, there was a span of 13 bases. This CDR3 has 14 residues. The germline V gene encodes CDR1 SGDLS and CDR2 YYNGEE. CDR3 nucleotides: TGTGCCAGCAGCGTAGGGGGAGGGGGTCGCGAGCAGTACTTC. It encodes CASSVGGGGREQYF.

The genes are TRBV18 and TRBJ2-7; 9 bases map to TRBD1. From germline, CDR1 is KGHSH and CDR2 LQKENI. V dropped 6 bases and J dropped 5; count of bases not matched to a gene: 11. The CDR3 loop spans 15 amino acids. CDR3 sequence: CASSPTRDRVNEQYF. The CDR3 nucleotides are TGTGCCAGCTCGCCCACCCGGGACAGGGTTAACGAGCAGTACTTC.

The gene calls are TRBV28 and TRBJ2-5, with a possible D match to TRBD2 (7 bases). This CDR3 has 15 residues. Trimming stripped 3 bases from V and 2 bases from J, with 13 bases between. Germline V gene lookup returns CDR1 MDHEN and CDR2 SYDVKM. For the CDR3, the DNA is TGTGCCAGCAGTTTGGGGGGGCTGGGGCAAGAGACCCAGTACTTC. As protein: CASSLGGLGQETQYF.

The chain joins TRBV19 to TRBJ2-1; the D gene is possibly TRBD2 (5 bases). CDR1 is LNHDA, CDR2 SQIVND, per germline (reference sequence). V was pared by 4 bases and J by 1 base, with 5 bases between. CDR3 length: 13 residues. The CDR3 nucleotides read TGTGCCAGTAGTAGGAGGTCCTACAATGAGCAGTTCTTC. This sequence encodes CASSRRSYNEQFF.

The V call is TRBV3-1 (or the pseudogene TRBV3-2), the J call TRBJ2-1; no definite D call. The germline V gene encodes CDR1 LGHDT and CDR2 YNNKEL (reference sequence). The CDR3 loop spans 13 amino acids. The V end was cut by 1 base, the J end by 4 bases, with 5 bases between. The CDR3 region is CASSQGAYNEQFF. CDR3 in DNA: TGTGCCAGCAGCCAAGGGGCTTACAATGAGCAGTTCTTC.